One sample yielded the 19 T cell receptor beta chains listed below, sequenced in a study of cytomegalovirus exposure and HLA in healthy donors. Method: immunoSEQ multiplex PCR; TCRdb's copy keeps in-frame clones and lacks some. Of some 170,000 clones detected, more than 75% appear once; the ten largest clones hold roughly 2.7%. The sample taken for sequencing was PBMCs. These receptors all come from a man aged 18 to 29 in good health and CMV-seropositive.

The chain is built from TRBV5-4 and TRBJ1-1, with D tentatively TRBD1 (6 bases). V lost 0 bases to trimming and J lost 4 bases, with 13 bases between them. The CDR3 totals 15 residues. In germline, CDR1 is SGHNT, CDR2 YYREEE (reference sequence). As DNA, the CDR3 is TGTGCCAGCAGCTTGGATCCAGGGGTTACCACTGAAGCTTTCTTT. It codes for CASSLDPGVTTEAFF.

This sequence joins TRBV7-9 and TRBJ2-3, with TRBD2 matching over 11 bases. The CDR3 is 19 amino acids. V lost 4 bases and J lost 2; bases outside the gene matches: 14. Germline V gives CDR1 SEHNR, CDR2 FQNEAQ (reference sequence). CDR3 residues: CASSSRIAGGKLFTDTQYF. The CDR3 nucleotides read TGTGCCAGCAGCTCCCGAATAGCGGGGGGGAAACTATTCACAGATACGCAGTATTTT.

This clone was seen just once. The gene calls are TRBV2 and TRBJ2-3; D possibly corresponds to TRBD2 (6 bases). Germline CDR1 and CDR2: SNHLY and FYNNEI. Deletions cut 5 bases from V and 8 bases from J, with 23 bases between. This CDR3 has 16 residues. CDR3 sequence reads: CASSRHRDSLEGTQYF. In DNA form, the CDR3 reads TGTGCCAGCAGTCGCCACCGGGACTCCCTTGAGGGTACGCAGTATTTT.

This clone was seen just once. This chain connects TRBV5-6 to TRBJ2-7; 9 nucleotides align to TRBD1. The CDR3 consists of 14 residues. Germline trimming cut 2 bases from V and 4 bases from J; bases unmatched to any gene: 4. CDR1 is SGHDT and CDR2 is YYEEEE in the germline V gene. This CDR3 is CASSLGTGIYEQYF. The CDR3 DNA sequence: TGTGCCAGCAGCTTAGGGACAGGGATATACGAGCAGTACTTC.

This clone was recorded only once. V gene TRBV7-8 combines with J gene TRBJ2-1, with TRBD1 matching 9 bases. The junction had 11 bases not matched to a gene; V was cut back by 4 bases and J by 7 bases. The length of the CDR3 is 16 residues. Germline CDR1 SGHVS, CDR2 FQNEAQ. In DNA, the CDR3 is TGTGCCAGCAGCTCTTCTTCCGGGACAGGGTCGAATGAGCAGTTCTTC. Translation: CASSSSSGTGSNEQFF.

The chain is built from TRBV9 and TRBJ1-1; a possible D gene is TRBD1 (6 bases). Trimming removed 3 bases from V and 5 bases from J, with 20 bases in between. CDR3 size: 16 residues. Germline assignment: CDR1 SGDLS and CDR2 YYNGEE. CDR3 coding DNA: TGTGCCAGCAGCGCCTTTCAAGCGGGGGCGAGAACTGAAGCTTTCTTT. Encoded protein: CASSAFQAGARTEAFF.

The V and J genes are TRBV4-3 and TRBJ1-4, with D maybe TRBD1 (5 bases). There are 14 residues in the CDR3. Germline CDR1 is LGHNA and CDR2 is YSLEER. Trimming removed 0 bases at V and 12 bases at J, with 14 bases between. The CDR3 is CASSQERGGRELFF. CDR3 DNA: TGCGCCAGCAGCCAAGAGCGAGGCGGCAGGGAACTGTTTTTT.

V gene TRBV16 combines with J gene TRBJ2-7; D is ambiguous. The germline CDR1 and CDR2 sequences are KGHSY and FQNENV. There are 15 residues in the CDR3. V lost 4 bases and J lost 3, with 16 bases in between. In DNA, the CDR3 is TGTGCCAGCAGCCGTCACGAGGTGGGTTTCTACGAGCAGTACTTC. Its protein is CASSRHEVGFYEQYF.

About this clone: The identical CDR3 is also encoded by other nucleotide sequences in the sample. This chain links TRBV27 with TRBJ2-7, with D perhaps TRBD2 (6 bases). CDR1 MNHEY and CDR2 SMNVEV come from the germline V gene (reference sequence). The CDR3 extends over 11 amino acids. The ends were cut back, 4 bases at V and 5 bases at J, with 6 bases in the middle. The CDR3 loop reads CASSSGDEQYF. CDR3 coding DNA: TGTGCCAGCAGTTCGGGGGACGAGCAGTACTTC.

This chain uses TRBV20-1 with TRBJ2-3; no firm D call. In germline, CDR1 is DFQATT, CDR2 SNEGSKA (reference sequence). V lost 2 bases to trimming and J lost 10 bases, with 10 bases between them. CDR3 length: 11 amino acids. The CDR3, as DNA: TGCAGTGCTAGACCCTTGTCTGCGCAGTATTTT. This sequence encodes CSARPLSAQYF.

This chain uses TRBV6-6 with TRBJ2-1, with 8 bases matching TRBD2. V dropped 6 bases and J dropped 0; count of bases not matched to a gene: 1. Germline CDR1 reads MNHNY; CDR2 reads SVGAGI (reference sequence). The CDR3 is made up of 14 amino acids. CDR3 in amino acids: CASRAGGSYNEQFF. The CDR3 nucleotides are TGTGCCAGCAGGGCGGGGGGCTCCTACAATGAGCAGTTCTTC.

The J gene is TRBJ1-5, the V gene TRBV7-2; D is ambiguous. Trimming pared 1 base from V and 6 bases from J, leaving 4 bases between. The CDR3 covers 12 residues. Germline loops: CDR1 SGHTA, CDR2 FQGNSA. The CDR3 is CASSLGLQPQHF. CDR3 nucleotide sequence: TGTGCCAGCAGCTTAGGGCTTCAGCCCCAGCATTTT.

The CDR3 region is CASMWRAQETEAFF. CDR3 DNA: TGTGCCAGCATGTGGAGGGCTCAGGAGACTGAAGCTTTCTTT. The chain links TRBV2 to TRBJ1-1; D is ambiguous. Germline-derived CDR1 and CDR2 are SNHLY and FYNNEI. CDR3 size: 14 residues. V was clipped by 7 bases and J by 5 bases, with 17 bases between them.

This chain links TRBV5-1 with TRBJ2-7, with 7 bases that match TRBD1. Trimming cost V 4 bases and J 2 bases; bases outside gene matches: 9. CDR3 length: 15 residues. Germline CDR1 is SGHRS and CDR2 is YFSETQ. The CDR3 DNA reads TGCGCCAGCAGCGGACACAGGGGCCGGGCCTACGAGCAGTACTTC. This codes for CASSGHRGRAYEQYF.

This chain joins TRBV27 and TRBJ2-1; 8 bases match TRBD2. The V and J ends lost 8 bases and 11 bases, in that order; junction bases with no gene match: 11. The CDR3 is 13 amino acids. Germline assignment: CDR1 MNHEY and CDR2 SMNVEV (reference sequence). The DNA of the CDR3 is TGTGCCAGCCGGGAGGGACGGACGGCTCAGCAGTTCTTC. Amino acids: CASREGRTAQQFF.

The chain has TRBV5-8 and TRBJ2-7, with D perhaps TRBD2 (6 bases). Germline V gives CDR1 SGHTS, CDR2 YDEGEE. The ends were cut back, 5 bases at V and 3 bases at J, with 18 bases in the middle. The CDR3 spans 15 residues. In DNA form, the CDR3 reads TGTGCCAGCAGACGGGGCGGGGTAATATACTACGAGCAGTACTTC. This translates into CASRRGGVIYYEQYF.

The chain recombines TRBV6-1 with TRBJ1-5; D ambiguous. The CDR3 spans 13 residues. CDR1 is MNHNS, CDR2 SASEGT, per germline. Trimming cost V 7 bases and J 5 bases, with 12 bases left between them. CDR3 in amino acids: CASKSGGYQPQHF. The CDR3 coding sequence is TGTGCCAGCAAGAGTGGCGGATATCAGCCCCAGCATTTT.

The chain joins TRBV28 to TRBJ2-3; 10 nucleotides line up with TRBD1. V gave up 9 bases and J gave up 1 base; unmatched junction bases: 19. Germline V lookup: CDR1 MDHEN, CDR2 SYDVKM. The CDR3 has 19 amino acids. The CDR3 is CASLTGGSVPPDRTDTQYF. The CDR3 nucleotides read TGTGCCAGTTTGACAGGGGGCTCCGTTCCACCCGATCGCACAGATACGCAGTATTTT.

This chain joins TRBV29-1 and TRBJ1-1; a possible D gene is TRBD1 (5 bases). Per germline, CDR1 SQVTM and CDR2 ANQGSEA. V lost 6 bases and J 7 bases, leaving 21 bases between the germline ends. The CDR3 has 14 amino acids. The CDR3 here is CSVSGGLRGGEAFF. The CDR3 DNA is TGCAGCGTCTCAGGTGGCCTACGCGGGGGTGAAGCTTTCTTT.